This entry lists 2 T cell receptor beta chains sequenced from one sample in a study of tumor-infiltrating lymphocytes in primary liver carcinoma. Joint extraction of RNA and DNA used about 17-30 mg of bulk tissue that was unsorted. The template, roughly 0.45 ug total RNA, yielded TCR beta cDNA made with a constant-region primer. Three nested multiplex PCR rounds, a slightly modified ARM-PCR method, built the TCR beta libraries. Each of the first two PCR rounds ran around 10 cycles with TRBV1-TRBV30 forward and C-beta reverse primers. MiXCR, applied by TCRdb to the multiplex PCR reads, yields one record per CDR3 protein. In the table there are over 100,000 distinct CDR3 sequences, about two thirds of which are singletons. The sample taken for sequencing was tumor-adjacent normal liver tissue. Receptors originate from a woman aged 55-70 years with primary liver carcinoma and hepatitis B virus infection.

As to this clonotype: The junction shows a germline mismatch at one end, possibly a read error. The chain couples TRBV5-5 to TRBJ2-7, with 7 bases lining up with TRBD1. The CDR3 is 15 residues long. In germline, CDR1 is SGHKS, CDR2 YYEKEE (reference sequence). The CDR3 protein is CTSSSPDRLSYGQYF. The CDR3 DNA sequence: TGTACCAGCAGCTCCCCGGACAGGCTAAGCTACGGGCAGTACTTC.

This clonotype was recorded many times. The rearrangement uses TRBV28 and TRBJ1-5; D is undetermined. V lost 6 bases and J 9 bases, leaving 27 bases between the germline ends. CDR1 MDHEN and CDR2 SYDVKM come from the germline V gene. The CDR3 has 17 amino acids. CDR3 nucleotides: TGTGCCAGCAGCCGCCGTAATACAAGGGCCCGAAATAGGCCCCAGCATTTT. It translates to CASSRRNTRARNRPQHF.